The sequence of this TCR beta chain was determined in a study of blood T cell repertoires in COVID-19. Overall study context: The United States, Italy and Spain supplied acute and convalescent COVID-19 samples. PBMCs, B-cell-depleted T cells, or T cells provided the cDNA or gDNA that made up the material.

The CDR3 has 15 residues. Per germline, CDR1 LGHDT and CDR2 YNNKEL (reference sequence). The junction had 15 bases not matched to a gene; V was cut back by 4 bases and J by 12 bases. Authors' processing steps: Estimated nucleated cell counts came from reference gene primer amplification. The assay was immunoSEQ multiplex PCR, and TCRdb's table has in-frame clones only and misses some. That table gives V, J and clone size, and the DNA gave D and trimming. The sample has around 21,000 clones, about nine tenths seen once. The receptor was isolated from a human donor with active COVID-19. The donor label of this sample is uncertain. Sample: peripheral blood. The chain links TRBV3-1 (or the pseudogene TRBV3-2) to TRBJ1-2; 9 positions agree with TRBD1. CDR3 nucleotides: TGTGCCAGCAGCCGGATAGGGGGACAGGGCCTGGTACACACCTTC. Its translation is CASSRIGGQGLVHTF.